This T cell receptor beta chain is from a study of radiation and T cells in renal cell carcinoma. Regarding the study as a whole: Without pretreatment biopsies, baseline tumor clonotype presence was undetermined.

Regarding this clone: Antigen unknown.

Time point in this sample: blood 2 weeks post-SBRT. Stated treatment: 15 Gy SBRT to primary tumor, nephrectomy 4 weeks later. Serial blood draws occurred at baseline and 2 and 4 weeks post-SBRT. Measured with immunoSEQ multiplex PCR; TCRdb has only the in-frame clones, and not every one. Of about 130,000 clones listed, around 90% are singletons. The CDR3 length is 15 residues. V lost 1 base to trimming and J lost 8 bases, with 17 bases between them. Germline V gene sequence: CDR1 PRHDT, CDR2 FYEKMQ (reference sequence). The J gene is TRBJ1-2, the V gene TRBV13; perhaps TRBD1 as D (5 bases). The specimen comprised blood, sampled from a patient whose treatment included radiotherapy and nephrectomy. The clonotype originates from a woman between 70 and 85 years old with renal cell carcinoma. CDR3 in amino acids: CASSLVVGSGQGYTF. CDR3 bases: TGTGCCAGCAGCTTAGTAGTCGGATCGGGGCAGGGCTACACCTTC.